The T cell receptor beta chain described here comes from a study of somatic mutations in cytotoxic T cells in rheumatoid arthritis (dated by TCRdb to 2016 to 2017). With respect to the entire study: Right after diagnosis and prior to the start of any treatment, 25 to 30 ml EDTA of peripheral blood was drawn from patients. For roughly 63 rheumatoid arthritis patients and some 20 healthy controls, TCRB deep sequencing was carried out. The study asked whether expanded CD8+ T-cell clones in newly diagnosed, untreated rheumatoid arthritis carry somatic mutations, and used TCRB deep sequencing to characterize clonality. The median ages of the patient and control groups were essentially identical. Some V beta antibody-stained T-cell populations were flow-sorted on a FACSAria II or Sony SH800 at nearly 100% purity, and sorted V beta1+ cells also underwent TCRB sequencing. Paper-wide results and their limitations: There was no significant difference in CD8+ T-cell clonality between rheumatoid arthritis patients and age-matched healthy controls. The expanded CD8+ clones had unknown antigen targets, and not appearing in virus-specific databases did not rule out that they were virus-specific. The slight underrepresentation of TRBV07 in patients was not corrected for multiple comparisons. Healthy controls showed no age-related increase in CD8+ clonality, whereas patients did (Spearman r ~ 0.5). Several identical CD8+ TCRB sequences were found in both blood and synovial fluid, and in about an eighth of the roughly 65 patients the largest CD8+ clone exceeded 20% of CD8+ cells.

Sequencing of TCRB CDR3 was done on genomic DNA with the immunoSEQ assay. The paper's data handling went like this. Only a few patient CD8+ clones larger than 1% matched published virus-specific TCRB sequences when compared against them. Only productive TCRB rearrangements were included in the analyses. Defining a clone by its unique TCRB CDR3 sequence, the study calculated clonality as a productive clonality index derived from Shannon entropy. The template counts of each clone relative to the total templates per sample were used to calculate repertoire overlap between two samples. Flow cytometry-measured V-gene usage correlated with V-gene usage from TCRB sequencing, with a Spearman r of approximately 0.55. The table comes from immuneACCESS by way of TCRdb, which keeps in-frame sequences with V and J called. Part of the clones is missing from these tables; in studies checked, under half for an unresolved V gene and the rest for unknown reasons. Clonal size and the V and J genes are those of that table, whereas D and trimming came from the DNA. Within this sample are about 20,000 clones, with roughly 80% of them counted one time only. The ten largest clonotypes hold about 10% of the sample.

The CDR3 measures 14 amino acids from cysteine to phenylalanine. Only the CDR3 region is kept as DNA, spanning 42 bases read in frame from base 1. Via the germline V gene, CDR1 is SGHDN and CDR2 FVKESK. Cut back by 3 bases and 1 base, the V and J ends lie 9 bases apart. Positive magnetic bead selection on an AutoMACS was used to isolate CD4+ and CD8+ cells, with flow cytometry used to check purity. Initial screening for clonal expansions relied on flow cytometry with a TCR V beta antibody panel, after which sorted CD8+ fractions underwent TCRB deep sequencing for characterization. Ficoll-Paque PLUS density gradient separation was used to isolate peripheral blood mononuclear cells. DNA was extracted from CD4-enriched, CD8-enriched or PBMC samples with Nucleospin Tissue or Tissue XS kits and quantified with a Qubit 2.0 fluorometer. Comment on this clone: Its target antigen remains unknown. Nothing much larger sits one base from this clone, and base qualities are not available.

In this chain, TRBV14 is recombined with TRBJ1-1; the D gene identity is not certain. The sequencing input was CD8+ T cells sorted from blood. The sequence derives from an adult with rheumatoid arthritis. The CDR3 region has the sequence CASSQSWENTEAFF. The base sequence is TGTGCCAGCAGCCAGTCATGGGAGAACACTGAAGCTTTCTTT. The reference TRBV14 and TRBJ1-1 proteins fill in what lies around the CDR3, so the full variable domain reads EAGVTQFPSHSVIEKGQTVTLRCDPISGHDNLYWYRRVMGKEIKFLLHFVKESKQDESGMPNNRFLAERTGGTYSTLKVQPAELEDSGVYFCASSQSWENTEAFFGQGTRLTVV.